These 28 T cell receptor beta chains were sequenced from one sample in a study of CD8 T cells in Susac syndrome. RNA totalling about 0.5 to 1 ug underwent reverse transcription with random hexamers. TCRdb reanalysed the immunoSEQ multiplex PCR reads using MiXCR and keeps one entry per CDR3 protein. The table shows about 180,000 distinct CDR3 sequences, with approximately 95% occurring only once. Sequencing was carried out using CD4+ T cells from PBMCs. The receptor source for this set is a human donor with multiple sclerosis.

The V gene is TRBV6-1, the J gene TRBJ2-7; unclear D gene. The CDR3 has 15 amino acids. V lost 4 bases, J lost 0 bases, and 13 bases lay in between. CDR1 MNHNS and CDR2 SASEGT come from the germline V gene. The CDR3 spells CASSVTLLPSYEQYF. The CDR3 DNA reads as TGTGCCAGCAGTGTTACTCTTCTACCCTCCTACGAGCAGTACTTC.

The CDR3 DNA reads as TGTGCCAGCAGCTTACCGGCAGGGGCGGGGTACGAGCAGTACTTC. It is translated as CASSLPAGAGYEQYF. The chain recombines TRBV7-2 with TRBJ2-7; D may be TRBD1 or TRBD2 (6 bases each). The V gene lost 2 bases and the J gene lost 4 bases, with 15 bases spanning the gap. Germline loops: CDR1 SGHTA, CDR2 FQGNSA. The CDR3 is 15 residues long. The full variable domain, with the rest looked up from reference TRBV7-2 and TRBJ2-7, is GAGVSQSPSNKVTEKGKDVELRCDPISGHTALYWYRQSLGQGLEFLIYFQGNSAPDKSGLPSDRFSAERTGGSVSTLTIQRTQQEDSAVYLCASSLPAGAGYEQYFGPGTRLTVT.

This clonotype showed up just a few times. J is TRBJ2-5 and V is TRBV11-2, with 8 bases matching TRBD1. Germline loops: CDR1 SGHAT, CDR2 FQNNGV. V lost 4 bases, J lost 3 bases, and 13 bases stayed unmatched. The CDR3 spans 17 residues. The DNA for the CDR3 is TGTGCCAGCAGCTCCCCGGCTGACAGGGGTTGGGAAGAGACCCAGTACTTC. It yields the protein CASSSPADRGWEETQYF.

The J gene is TRBJ2-1, the V gene TRBV2, with TRBD2 matching over 7 bases. The CDR3 is 10 amino acids. Germline CDR1 is SNHLY and CDR2 is FYNNEI. The trim removed 7 bases at V and 13 bases at J, leaving 4 bases unmatched. The CDR3 region is CASKATSQFF. DNA for the CDR3: TGTGCCAGCAAAGCGACTAGCCAGTTCTTC.

V is TRBV30 and J is TRBJ1-2; 8 bases map to TRBD1. Germline trimming cut 1 base from V and 1 base from J; bases unmatched to any gene: 5. Germline CDR1 and CDR2: GTSNPN and SVGIG (reference sequence). The CDR3 runs 15 residues. This CDR3 is CAWSGIGQGNYGYTF. In DNA, the CDR3 is TGTGCCTGGAGTGGAATAGGACAGGGTAACTATGGCTACACCTTC.

V usage is TRBV27 and J usage is TRBJ1-5; the D is unclear. Deletions cut 6 bases from V and 4 bases from J, with 10 bases between. CDR1 is MNHEY and CDR2 is SMNVEV in the germline V gene (reference sequence). This CDR3 contains 13 residues. CDR3 nucleotides: TGTGCCAGCAGCCCCGGGTGGAATCAGCCCCAGCATTTT. This sequence encodes CASSPGWNQPQHF.

This rearrangement joins TRBV3-1 to TRBJ1-1, with D unclear. The CDR3 runs to 12 residues. V dropped 1 base and J dropped 8 bases, with 8 bases sitting between them. CDR1 and CDR2 from the germline V gene are LGHDT and YNNKEL (reference sequence). Here the CDR3 reads CASSQARQEAFF. The CDR3 nucleotides read TGTGCCAGCAGCCAAGCCCGACAAGAAGCTTTCTTT.

This chain uses TRBV20-1 with TRBJ2-4; no firm D call. Germline V gene lookup returns CDR1 DFQATT and CDR2 SNEGSKA (reference sequence). The CDR3 has 13 residues. Trimming removed 6 bases at V and 2 bases at J, with 11 bases between. As DNA, the CDR3 is TGCAGTGCGCCGGATACAACCAAAAACATTCAGTACTTC. It codes for CSAPDTTKNIQYF.

This rearrangement joins TRBV5-4 to TRBJ2-5, with 11 bases identical to TRBD2. The germline V gene encodes CDR1 SGHNT and CDR2 YYREEE (reference sequence). This CDR3 region has 16 residues. J was trimmed by 2 bases and V by 4 bases; bases with no gene match: 7. CDR3 in amino acids: CASSVGGTSGQETQYF. The CDR3 DNA reads TGTGCCAGCAGCGTCGGAGGGACTAGCGGTCAAGAGACCCAGTACTTC. Filled out from reference TRBV5-4 and TRBJ2-5, the complete variable domain reads ETGVTQSPTHLIKTRGQQVTLRCSSQSGHNTVSWYQQALGQGPQFIFQYYREEENGRGNFPPRFSGLQFPNYSSELNVNALELDDSALYLCASSVGGTSGQETQYFGPGTRLLVL.

The V call is TRBV5-4, the J call TRBJ1-2, with D possibly being TRBD1 (5 bases). Trimming took 0 bases from V and 3 from J, leaving 9 bases between them. Germline CDR1 reads SGHNT; CDR2 reads YYREEE (reference sequence). The CDR3 sequence is 14 residues long. The CDR3 DNA reads TGTGCCAGCAGCTTGGAGGCGGGGGACTATGGCTACACCTTC. Its translation is CASSLEAGDYGYTF.

The chain combines TRBV2 with TRBJ2-1; 7 nucleotides agree with TRBD2. The CDR3 consists of 16 residues. The V gene's germline CDR1 is SNHLY and CDR2 FYNNEI. The V gene end was trimmed by 2 bases and the J gene end by 5 bases; junction bases not matched to a gene: 9. CDR3 sequence reads: CASSEQPSGAHNEQFF. CDR3 DNA: TGTGCCAGCAGTGAACAGCCTAGCGGCGCTCACAATGAGCAGTTCTTC.

This sequence joins TRBV7-9 and TRBJ2-1; no firm D call. The germline CDR1 and CDR2 sequences are SEHNR and FQNEAQ (reference sequence). CDR3 length equals 12 residues. The V end lost 10 bases, the J end lost 0 bases, and 7 bases lay between the germline ends. The CDR3 coding sequence is TGTGCCACGGGCGGCTCCTACAATGAGCAGTTCTTC. It yields the protein CATGGSYNEQFF. The full variable domain, with the rest looked up from reference TRBV7-9 and TRBJ2-1, is DTGVSQNPRHKITKRGQNVTFRCDPISEHNRLYWYRQTLGQGPEFLTYFQNEAQLEKSRLLSDRFSAERPKGSFSTLEIQRTEQGDSAMYLCATGGSYNEQFFGPGTRLTVL.

CDR3 residues: CASSLTGGRGYNTGELFF. In nucleotides, the CDR3 is TGTGCCAGCAGCTTAACGGGTGGCAGGGGCTACAACACCGGGGAGCTGTTTTTT. The rearrangement uses TRBV7-9 and TRBJ2-2, with D possibly TRBD1 on 6 matching bases. This CDR3 comprises 18 residues. Germline CDR1 reads SEHNR; CDR2 reads FQNEAQ (reference sequence). V lost 2 bases to trimming and J lost 2 bases, with 18 bases between them.

The chain couples TRBV7-9 to TRBJ2-1; D ambiguous. This CDR3 has 16 amino acids. Trimming shortened V by 5 bases and J by 4 bases, and 18 bases separated the two germline ends. Germline loops: CDR1 SEHNR, CDR2 FQNEAQ (reference sequence). The CDR3 here is CASSLTNPILYNEQFF. The CDR3 region has the DNA TGTGCCAGCAGCCTCACCAACCCAATCCTATACAATGAGCAGTTCTTC.

V is TRBV5-1 and J is TRBJ2-5, with D possibly TRBD2 on 5 matching bases. This CDR3 contains 13 residues. Germline V gene lookup returns CDR1 SGHRS and CDR2 YFSETQ. Trimming took 6 bases from V and 7 from J, leaving 16 bases between them. The CDR3 protein is CASNLVGVGTQYF. Written as DNA, the CDR3 is TGCGCCAGCAACCTAGTCGGGGTTGGGACCCAGTACTTC.

The chain has TRBV20-1 and TRBJ1-3; D gene unclear. Per germline, CDR1 DFQATT and CDR2 SNEGSKA (reference sequence). The CDR3 length is 16 residues. Trimming left V 4 bases short and J 4 bases short, with 20 bases between. Here the CDR3 reads CSAIKTGVLSGNTIYF. In DNA form, the CDR3 reads TGCAGTGCTATAAAGACGGGCGTTCTCTCCGGAAACACCATATATTTT.

The V gene is TRBV5-1, the J gene TRBJ2-5; D may correspond to TRBD1 or TRBD2 (6 bases each). There are 14 residues in the CDR3. Germline V gene sequence: CDR1 SGHRS, CDR2 YFSETQ. Trimming removed 5 bases from V and 2 bases from J, with 13 bases in between. CDR3 sequence reads: CASRGGRIQETQYF. Written as DNA, the CDR3 is TGCGCCAGCAGGGGGGGCAGGATACAAGAGACCCAGTACTTC.

The V call is TRBV7-8, the J call TRBJ1-6; tentatively, D is TRBD1 (5 bases). CDR3 length equals 15 residues. The V and J ends lost 1 base and 7 bases respectively, with 11 bases between them. Germline V gives CDR1 SGHVS, CDR2 FQNEAQ. The CDR3 DNA reads TGTGCCAGCAGCTTAGAACAGGCACGAAATTCACCCCTCCACTTT. Its translation: CASSLEQARNSPLHF.

This clonotype appeared once. V and J are TRBV6-5 and TRBJ2-7; D is possibly TRBD2 (6 bases). The CDR3 is made up of 17 amino acids. Trimming took 0 bases from V and 2 from J, leaving 17 bases between them. The germline V gene has CDR1 MNHEY and CDR2 SVGAGI. The CDR3 is CASSYSWAEGSTYEQYF. The CDR3 DNA follows: TGTGCCAGCAGTTACTCCTGGGCGGAGGGCTCGACCTACGAGCAGTACTTC.

The V and J genes are TRBV30 and TRBJ1-2; 9 bases map to TRBD1. The trim removed 4 bases at V and 8 bases at J, leaving 11 bases unmatched. CDR3 length: 14 amino acids. CDR1 is GTSNPN and CDR2 is SVGIG in the germline V gene (reference sequence). The CDR3 sequence is CAWNRPGQGIGYTF. The DNA for the CDR3 is TGTGCCTGGAACCGACCGGGACAGGGAATCGGCTACACCTTC.

The V call is TRBV7-9, the J call TRBJ2-3; 10 bases match TRBD2. Germline V gene lookup returns CDR1 SEHNR and CDR2 FQNEAQ (reference sequence). V lost 1 base to trimming and J lost 5 bases; unmatched junction nucleotides: 6. The CDR3 loop spans 16 amino acids. CDR3 in DNA: TGTGCCAGCAGCTTAGAAATAGCGGGGGGCCTAGATACGCAGTATTTT. This encodes CASSLEIAGGLDTQYF.

The chain carries TRBV12-3 or TRBV12-4 and TRBJ1-4, with D hard to call. The CDR3 extends over 14 amino acids. The ends were cut back, 6 bases at V and 7 bases at J, with 15 bases in the middle. The CDR3 sequence: CASSQVEGSEKLFF. Here the CDR3 DNA reads TGTGCCAGCAGCCAAGTTGAGGGTAGTGAAAAACTGTTTTTT.

The chain joins TRBV6-1 to TRBJ2-6; weak D call: TRBD2 (6 bases). Trimming pared 10 bases from V and 0 bases from J, leaving 25 bases between. CDR1 and CDR2 (germline): MNHNS, SASEGT. CDR3 size: 19 residues. The chain's CDR3 is CATKTVFAGISSGANVLTF. The CDR3 DNA sequence: TGTGCCACCAAGACCGTTTTTGCGGGGATAAGCTCTGGGGCCAACGTCCTGACTTTC.

The chain links TRBV4-2 to TRBJ2-4; 8 bases are shared with TRBD1. This CDR3 contains 15 residues. The germline CDR1 and CDR2 sequences are LGHNA and YNFKEQ. V shed 5 bases, J shed 1 base, and the junction held 4 bases outside the gene matches. For the CDR3, the DNA is TGTGCCAGCAGCAACCGACAGGGGGCCAAAAACATTCAGTACTTC. Translation: CASSNRQGAKNIQYF.

The genes are TRBV5-4 and TRBJ1-1; no firm D call. Germline lookup yields CDR1 SGHNT and CDR2 YYREEE (reference sequence). The CDR3 loop spans 13 amino acids. V was shortened by 5 bases and J by 5 bases, with 13 bases between the two germline ends. In DNA, the CDR3 is TGTGCCAGCAGAATTATAGGGATGACTGAAGCTTTCTTT. Amino acid sequence: CASRIIGMTEAFF.

The chain uses TRBV9 and TRBJ1-2, with 11 bases that match TRBD1. Germline V lookup: CDR1 SGDLS, CDR2 YYNGEE. With 3 bases clipped from V and 3 bases from J, the junction kept 4 bases outside the gene matches. CDR3 length: 15 amino acids. As DNA, the CDR3 is TGTGCCAGCAGCGAGAGGGGACAGGGGGACTATGGCTACACCTTC. The encoded protein is CASSERGQGDYGYTF.

The chain links TRBV9 to TRBJ1-6; TRBD1 matches at 9 bases. V was clipped by 3 bases and J by 8 bases; unmatched bases: 12. The CDR3 consists of 17 residues. Germline V lookup: CDR1 SGDLS, CDR2 YYNGEE. The CDR3 region is CASSDLPGQGVDSPLHF. The CDR3 DNA sequence: TGTGCCAGCAGCGACCTACCGGGACAGGGTGTGGATTCACCCCTCCACTTT.

The genes are TRBV6-5 and TRBJ1-6; 7 bases align to TRBD1. The junction had 9 bases not matched to a gene; V was cut back by 0 bases and J by 10 bases. Germline V gene lookup returns CDR1 MNHEY and CDR2 SVGAGI. This CDR3 has 16 residues. This CDR3 is CASSYSPTGTGSPLHF. Written as DNA, the CDR3 is TGTGCCAGCAGTTACTCGCCGACAGGGACGGGCTCACCCCTCCACTTT.